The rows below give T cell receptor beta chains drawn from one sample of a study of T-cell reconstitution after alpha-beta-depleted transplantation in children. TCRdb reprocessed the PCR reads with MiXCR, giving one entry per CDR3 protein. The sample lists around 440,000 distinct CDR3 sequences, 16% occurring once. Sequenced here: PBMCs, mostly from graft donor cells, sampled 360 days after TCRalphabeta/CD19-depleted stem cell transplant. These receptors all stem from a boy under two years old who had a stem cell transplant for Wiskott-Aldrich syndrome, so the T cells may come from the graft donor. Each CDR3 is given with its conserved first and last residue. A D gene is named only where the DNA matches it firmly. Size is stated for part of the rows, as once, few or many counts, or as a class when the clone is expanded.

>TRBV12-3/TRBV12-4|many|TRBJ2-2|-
TGTGCCAGCAGTTCGGGTGGGGAGCTGTTTTTT
CASSSGGELFF
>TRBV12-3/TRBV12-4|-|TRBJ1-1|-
TGTGCCAGCAGTGGACCCTTGAAGACTGAAGCTTTCTTT
CASSGPLKTEAFF
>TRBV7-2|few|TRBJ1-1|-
TGTGCCAGCAGCTTCATGGTTAACACTGAAGCTTTCTTT
CASSFMVNTEAFF
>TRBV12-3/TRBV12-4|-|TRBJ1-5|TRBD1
TGTGCCAGCAGCCTCTCTACAGGGGTTCAGCCCCAGCATTTT
CASSLSTGVQPQHF
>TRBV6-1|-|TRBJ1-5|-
TGTGCCAGCAGCCCGGCCAGGTTCAATCAGCCCCAGCATTTT
CASSPARFNQPQHF
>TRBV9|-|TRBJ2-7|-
TGTGCCAGCAGCGTCGCGGCCCTAGAGGACGAGCAGTACTTC
CASSVAALEDEQYF
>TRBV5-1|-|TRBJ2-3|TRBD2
TGCGCCAGCAGCGCTCTAGCGGGGGCTTCTAGCACAGATACGCAGTATTTT
CASSALAGASSTDTQYF
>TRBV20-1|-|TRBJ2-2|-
TGCAGTGCTAGAGGGGACACCTACACCGGGGAGCTGTTTTTT
CSARGDTYTGELFF
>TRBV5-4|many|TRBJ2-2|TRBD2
TGTGCCAGCAGCTTGCTAGCGGGGGGCCCGAACACCGGGGAGCTGTTTTTT
CASSLLAGGPNTGELFF
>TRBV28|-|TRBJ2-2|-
TGTGCCAGCAGTTTCGGGGCTCATGCCACGAACACCGGGGAGCTGTTTTTT
CASSFGAHATNTGELFF
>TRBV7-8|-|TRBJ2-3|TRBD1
TGTGCCAGCAGCTTAGCGACAGGGTGGAGCACAGATACGCAGTATTTT
CASSLATGWSTDTQYF
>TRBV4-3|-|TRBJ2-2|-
TGCGCCAGCAGCCTTAAACGACTCGGCCTCGGGGAGCTGTTTTTT
CASSLKRLGLGELFF
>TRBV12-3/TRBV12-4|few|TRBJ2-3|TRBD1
TGTGCCAGCGCTACCGGGACAGGGGGCCCCACTAGCACAGATACGCAGTATTTT
CASATGTGGPTSTDTQYF
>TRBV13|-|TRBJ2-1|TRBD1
TGTGCCAGCAGCCAATGGGACAGGGACAATGAGCAGTTCTTC
CASSQWDRDNEQFF
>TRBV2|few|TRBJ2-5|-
TGTGCCAGCCTAGCACTAGCCCCTTTAGAAGAGACCCAGTACTTC
CASLALAPLEETQYF
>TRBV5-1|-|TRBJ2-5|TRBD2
TGCGCCAGCAGCGTCGGACTAGCGGGGGTCAAAGCTTCGGAGACCCAGTACTTC
CASSVGLAGVKASETQYF
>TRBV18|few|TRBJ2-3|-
TGTGCCAGCTCACCACGGAACGGGATTGGAGATACGCAGTATTTT
CASSPRNGIGDTQYF
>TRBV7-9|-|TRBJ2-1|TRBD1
TGTGCCAGCAGCCCCAAGGACAGGTATGAGCAGTTCTTC
CASSPKDRYEQFF
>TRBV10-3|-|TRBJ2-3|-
TGTGCCATCAGTAAGAACAGGGAGGAGACAGATACGCAGTATTTT
CAISKNREETDTQYF
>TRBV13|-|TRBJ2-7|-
TGTGCCAGCAGCCGTGTCAGGATCACACCCTACGAGCAGTACTTC
CASSRVRITPYEQYF
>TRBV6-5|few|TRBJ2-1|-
TGTGCCAGCAGTTACTCTCCTACTCCCGAATACAATGAGCAGTTCTTC
CASSYSPTPEYNEQFF
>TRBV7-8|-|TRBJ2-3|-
TGTGCCAGCAAAGTACCGGGACGCAGCACAGATACGCAGTATTTT
CASKVPGRSTDTQYF
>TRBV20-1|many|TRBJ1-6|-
TGCAGTGCCGTGGGGAATTCACCCCTCCACTTT
CSAVGNSPLHF
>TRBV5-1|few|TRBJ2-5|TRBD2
TGCGCCAGCAGCTACGGACTAGCGGGAGCGGAGGAGACCCAGTACTTC
CASSYGLAGAEETQYF
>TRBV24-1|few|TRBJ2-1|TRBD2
TGTGCCACCAGTGATCCTAGCGGGAGCGCCTACAATGAGCAGTTCTTC
CATSDPSGSAYNEQFF
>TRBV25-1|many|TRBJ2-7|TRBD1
TGTGCCAGCAGTGAATGGGGGACAGAGCCCTACGAGCAGTACTTC
CASSEWGTEPYEQYF
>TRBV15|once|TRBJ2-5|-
TGTGCCACCAGCAAACAGGGACGAGAGACCCAGTACTTC
CATSKQGRETQYF
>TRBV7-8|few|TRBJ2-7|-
TGTGCCAGCAGCTTAGGACTACCCAACTACGAGCAGTACTTC
CASSLGLPNYEQYF
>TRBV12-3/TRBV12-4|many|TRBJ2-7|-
TGTGCCAGCAGTTTAAATGCGGGACACGAGCAGTACTTC
CASSLNAGHEQYF
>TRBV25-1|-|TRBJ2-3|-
TGTGCCAGCAGTGAGCAGGGGTCAGATACGCAGTATTTT
CASSEQGSDTQYF
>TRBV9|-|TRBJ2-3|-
TGTGCCAGCAGCGGAGCCGTGCCGGGTAGGGGCACAGATACGCAGTATTTT
CASSGAVPGRGTDTQYF
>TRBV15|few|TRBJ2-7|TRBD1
TGTGCCACCAGCAGCGACAGGGGCTACGAGCAGTACTTC
CATSSDRGYEQYF
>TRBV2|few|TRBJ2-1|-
TGTGCCAGCAGTGTTACAGACAGGTACCCCTCTTCCTACAATGAGCAGTTCTTC
CASSVTDRYPSSYNEQFF
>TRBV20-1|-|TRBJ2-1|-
TGCAGTGCTATCGTCAGTCCTTACAATGAGCAGTTCTTC
CSAIVSPYNEQFF
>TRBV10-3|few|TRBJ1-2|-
TGTGCCATCAGATTGACAACAGGGTCGGATGGCTACACCTTC
CAIRLTTGSDGYTF
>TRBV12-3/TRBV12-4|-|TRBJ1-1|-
TGTGCCAGCAGTTCTCGGCAGGGAGCTTTCTTT
CASSSRQGAFF
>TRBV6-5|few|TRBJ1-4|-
TGTGCCAGCAGTTACTTTGGCGGTGAAAAACTGTTTTTT
CASSYFGGEKLFF
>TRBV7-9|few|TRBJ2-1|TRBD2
TGTGCCAGCAGCCCCTTAGCGGGGGAAAGGGGGTACAATGAGCAGTTCTTC
CASSPLAGERGYNEQFF